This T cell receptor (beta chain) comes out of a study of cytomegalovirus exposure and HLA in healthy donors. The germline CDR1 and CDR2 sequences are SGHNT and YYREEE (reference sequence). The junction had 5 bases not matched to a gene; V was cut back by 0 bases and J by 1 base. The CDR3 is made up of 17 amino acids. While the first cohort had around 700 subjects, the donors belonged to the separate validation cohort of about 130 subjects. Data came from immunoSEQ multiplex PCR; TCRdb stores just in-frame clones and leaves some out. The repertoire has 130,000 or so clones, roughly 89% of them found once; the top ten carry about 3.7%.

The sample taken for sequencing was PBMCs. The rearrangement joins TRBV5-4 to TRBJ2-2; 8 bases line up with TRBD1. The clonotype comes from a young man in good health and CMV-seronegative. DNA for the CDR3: TGTGCCAGCAGCTTGGCTTACGGGACAGGGAACACCGGGGAGCTGTTTTTT. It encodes CASSLAYGTGNTGELFF.